A selection of T cell receptor beta chains follows, all from one sample in a study of T cell responses to AZD1222 COVID-19 vaccine. The assay was immunoSEQ multiplex PCR, and TCRdb's table has in-frame clones only and misses some. The sample carries 58,000 or so clones, 65% to 90% recorded once. The sample consisted of peripheral blood, taken 28 days after the second AZD1222 dose. These receptor sequences come from an adult who received the AZD1222 COVID-19 vaccine. CDR3s include the opening cysteine and the closing phenylalanine or tryptophan. The D gene is left open where the match is weak.

v_call	d_call	j_call	cdr3_aa
TRBV2	NA	TRBJ2-3	CASSEYFYTQYF
TRBV6-5	NA	TRBJ2-2	CASTPTEAGELFF
TRBV9	TRBD1	TRBJ2-3	CASSIRQGGSTDTQYF
TRBV11-3	NA	TRBJ2-5	CASSLGHQETQYF
TRBV24-1	NA	TRBJ1-1	CATKGGVNTEAFF
TRBV10-3	NA	TRBJ1-1	CAISGQPNTEAFF
TRBV4-1	NA	TRBJ2-7	CASSNLDSSYEQYF
TRBV7-2	NA	TRBJ2-1	CASSLVGGGSYNEQFF
TRBV5-1	NA	TRBJ2-7	CASSKFSYEQYF
TRBV3-1/TRBV3-2	NA	TRBJ1-5	CASSQGSWPRQPQHF
TRBV2	TRBD2	TRBJ2-1	CASSVTSGGSYNEQFF
TRBV14	NA	TRBJ2-7	CASSLTGYEQYF
TRBV28	TRBD1	TRBJ1-2	CASSRGTDYGYTF
TRBV18	NA	TRBJ2-7	CASSPFRGRDYEQYF
TRBV19	NA	TRBJ1-5	CASSGRAQPQHF
TRBV19	NA	TRBJ1-1	CASSMVGSSTEAFF
TRBV6-2/TRBV6-3	NA	TRBJ2-1	CASSYSWGRTYNEQFF
TRBV7-2	NA	TRBJ2-3	CASSLAGRTDTQYF